These 25 T cell receptor beta chains were sequenced from one sample in a study of blood T cell repertoires in COVID-19. Generated by immunoSEQ multiplex PCR, the TCRdb table keeps only in-frame clones and is missing some. Among approximately 170,000 clones listed, approximately 74% were seen once. The sequencing sample was made of peripheral blood. These receptors all come from an elderly woman with acute or convalescent COVID-19.

V usage is TRBV19 and J usage is TRBJ2-1; 7 nucleotides line up with TRBD2. CDR1 is LNHDA and CDR2 is SQIVND in the germline V gene (reference sequence). The CDR3 extends over 17 amino acids. J gave up 5 bases and V 5 bases, and 15 bases lay outside the gene matches. The CDR3 DNA follows: TGTGCCAGTAGTCGGGAGGATGTAGCAGGAGCCGACAATGAGCAGTTCTTC. Translating gives CASSREDVAGADNEQFF.

The rearrangement joins TRBV5-8 to TRBJ2-1, with TRBD2 as a possible D gene (5 bases). The germline V gene encodes CDR1 SGHTS and CDR2 YDEGEE. The V and J ends lost 3 bases and 2 bases respectively, with 18 bases between them. The CDR3 is 17 residues long. Written as DNA, the CDR3 is TGTGCCAGCAGCTCTCTGTTGCGGGCTAGAGCCTACAATGAGCAGTTCTTC. Amino acid sequence: CASSSLLRARAYNEQFF. The full variable domain, its missing parts supplied by reference TRBV5-8 and TRBJ2-1, is EAGVTQSPTHLIKTRGQQATLRCSPISGHTSVYWYQQALGLGLQFLLWYDEGEERNRGNFPPRFSGRQFPNYSSELNVNALELEDSALYLCASSSLLRARAYNEQFFGPGTRLTVL.

The chain has TRBV6-5 and TRBJ1-2; 8 nucleotides agree with TRBD1. This CDR3 region has 13 residues. Germline CDR1 MNHEY, CDR2 SVGAGI. The V gene end was trimmed by 5 bases and the J gene end by 8 bases; junction bases not matched to a gene: 7. The CDR3 is CASSPGQGRGYTF. CDR3 bases: TGTGCCAGCAGTCCCGGACAGGGAAGAGGCTACACCTTC.

The rearrangement links TRBV12-5 to TRBJ1-2, with unresolved D. CDR1 is LGHNT, CDR2 FRNRAP, per germline. V lost 7 bases to trimming and J lost 8 bases, with 20 bases between them. The CDR3 is 14 amino acids. The CDR3 sequence: CASALTARGGGYTF. In DNA, the CDR3 is TGTGCTAGTGCCTTAACCGCTCGGGGAGGCGGCTACACCTTC.

This rearrangement joins TRBV6-1 to TRBJ1-2; TRBD1 might be the D (5 bases). This CDR3 contains 15 residues. Germline V gene data show CDR1 as MNHNS and CDR2 as SASEGT. The V and J ends lost 2 bases and 2 bases respectively, with 12 bases between them. The CDR3 sequence is CASSEKWGLNYGYTF. CDR3 in DNA: TGTGCCAGCAGTGAAAAGTGGGGCTTGAACTATGGCTACACCTTC.

This chain links TRBV27 with TRBJ1-1; D remains unclear. The CDR3 length is 15 residues. Germline V gene data show CDR1 as MNHEY and CDR2 as SMNVEV (reference sequence). Trimming pared 6 bases from V and 3 bases from J, leaving 17 bases between. Here the CDR3 DNA reads TGTGCCAGCAGAGTGGGCAGTAGGGAGTACACTGAAGCTTTCTTT. This codes for CASRVGSREYTEAFF.

This clone was detected once. The J gene is TRBJ2-2, the V gene TRBV5-1, with 8 nucleotides matching TRBD1. The CDR3 length is 16 residues. Trimming removed 2 bases from V and 1 base from J; junction bases left unmatched: 4. Germline values: CDR1 SGHRS, CDR2 YFSETQ. DNA of the CDR3: TGCGCCAGCAGCTTCCTTGGGACAGGGAACACCGGGGAGCTGTTTTTT. Amino acids: CASSFLGTGNTGELFF.

The chain carries TRBV29-1 and TRBJ2-7, with 10 bases lining up with TRBD1. This CDR3 contains 15 residues. The junction had 18 bases not matched to a gene; V was cut back by 5 bases and J by 11 bases. Looked up from germline, CDR1 is SQVTM and CDR2 is ANQGSEA. The CDR3 spells CSVTHLSGQGFQEYF. CDR3 DNA sequence: TGCAGCGTTACCCACTTGTCGGGACAGGGGTTTCAGGAGTACTTC.

This chain joins TRBV7-7 and TRBJ2-3, with D perhaps matching TRBD2 (5 bases). The V end was cut by 3 bases, the J end by 4 bases, with 8 bases between. Per germline, CDR1 SSHAT and CDR2 FNYEAQ (reference sequence). The CDR3 has 13 amino acids. The CDR3 loop reads CASSFQAADTQYF. The CDR3 bases are TGTGCCAGCAGCTTTCAAGCGGCAGATACGCAGTATTTT. Based on the CDR3 plus reference TRBV7-7 and TRBJ2-3, the full variable domain is GAGVSQSPRYKVTKRGQDVTLRCDPISSHATLYWYQQALGQGPEFLTYFNYEAQPDKSGLPSDRFSAERPEGSISTLTIQRTEQRDSAMYRCASSFQAADTQYFGPGTRLTVL.

The V gene is TRBV6-6, the J gene TRBJ1-2, with D possibly TRBD1 on 5 matching bases. The germline V gene has CDR1 MNHNY and CDR2 SVGAGI (reference sequence). V was clipped by 5 bases and J by 3 bases, with 16 bases between them. This CDR3 has 15 residues. CDR3 nucleotide sequence: TGTGCCAGCAGTCCTGGGGCCCGACGGCACTATGGCTACACCTTC. It translates to CASSPGARRHYGYTF.

This rearrangement joins TRBV27 to TRBJ1-4, with 8 bases matching TRBD1. The CDR3 is 14 residues long. V shed 6 bases and J 6 bases; nucleotides not matched to a gene: 6. In germline, CDR1 is MNHEY, CDR2 SMNVEV (reference sequence). CDR3 sequence (DNA): TGTGCCAGCAGCACCGGGACAGGTTATGAAAAACTGTTTTTT. Its translation is CASSTGTGYEKLFF.

J is TRBJ2-1 and V is TRBV5-1; D gene ambiguous. V lost 1 base and J 3 bases, leaving 11 bases between the germline ends. Per the germline V gene, CDR1 is SGHRS and CDR2 is YFSETQ. The CDR3 has 15 residues. CDR3 coding DNA: TGCGCCAGCAGCTTGTCGGTCAGCGACTACAATGAGCAGTTCTTC. It codes for CASSLSVSDYNEQFF.

The rearrangement uses TRBV6-5 and TRBJ1-1; D remains ambiguous. Per germline, CDR1 MNHEY and CDR2 SVGAGI. This CDR3 contains 16 residues. V was clipped by 0 bases and J by 6 bases, with 17 bases between them. CDR3 in DNA: TGTGCCAGCAGTTACTCGAGCGGAGACGGAACTGCTGAAGCTTTCTTT. Its protein is CASSYSSGDGTAEAFF.

The chain couples TRBV28 to TRBJ2-7, with D perhaps TRBD1 (5 bases). Germline V gene lookup returns CDR1 MDHEN and CDR2 SYDVKM. V lost 3 bases and J 4 bases, leaving 7 bases between the germline ends. CDR3 length: 12 amino acids. The CDR3 protein is CASSLAGYEQYF. Written as DNA, the CDR3 is TGTGCCAGCAGTTTGGCAGGGTACGAGCAGTACTTC.

This clone appeared a single time. This chain links TRBV6-5 with TRBJ1-4, with D hard to call. V lost 4 bases and J 4 bases, leaving 13 bases between the germline ends. Germline V gene lookup returns CDR1 MNHEY and CDR2 SVGAGI. CDR3 length equals 15 residues. CDR3 residues: CASSFGRGSNEKLFF. Written as DNA, the CDR3 is TGTGCCAGCAGTTTTGGGAGAGGTAGTAATGAAAAACTGTTTTTT.

This clone was seen only a few times. The V and J genes are TRBV4-1 and TRBJ2-7, with 7 bases aligning to TRBD1. Trimming removed 4 bases from V and 2 bases from J; junction bases left unmatched: 5. Per germline, CDR1 MGHRA and CDR2 YSYEKL. The CDR3 length is 14 residues. Here the CDR3 reads CASSPNTGAYEQYF. CDR3 DNA: TGCGCCAGCAGCCCCAATACAGGGGCCTACGAGCAGTACTTC.

The chain links TRBV25-1 to TRBJ2-7, with a possible D match to TRBD1 (7 bases). The CDR3 is 13 amino acids. Germline lookup yields CDR1 MGHDK and CDR2 SYGVNS. Between the trimmed V and J ends, which lost 6 bases and 2 bases, there was a span of 11 bases. This CDR3 is CASSPGGTYEQYF. CDR3 DNA sequence: TGTGCCAGCAGCCCAGGGGGGACCTACGAGCAGTACTTC.

This chain links TRBV7-2 with TRBJ2-7; TRBD2 aligns across 10 bases. The CDR3 length is 15 residues. Germline V gene data show CDR1 as SGHTA and CDR2 as FQGNSA. With 1 base clipped from V and 2 bases from J, the junction kept 2 bases outside the gene matches. CDR3 nucleotides: TGTGCCAGCAGCTTAGTAACTAGCGGGGCCTACGAGCAGTACTTC. It encodes CASSLVTSGAYEQYF.

This chain uses TRBV7-8 with TRBJ2-7; D gene ambiguous. Per germline, CDR1 SGHVS and CDR2 FQNEAQ. This CDR3 is 15 amino acids long. V gave up 1 base and J gave up 3 bases, with 13 bases separating them. The CDR3 region is CASSLETSEFYEQYF. Written as DNA, the CDR3 is TGTGCCAGCAGCTTAGAAACGAGTGAGTTCTACGAGCAGTACTTC.

This clone was counted at least ten times. The V call is TRBV10-1, the J call TRBJ2-5, with 7 bases lining up with TRBD2. The V segment lost 3 bases and the J segment 4 bases; nucleotides outside the gene matches: 5. This CDR3 has 14 amino acids. Germline lookup yields CDR1 WNHNN and CDR2 SYGVQD (reference sequence). Here the CDR3 DNA reads TGCGCCAGCAGTGATGCGGGGGTGGTAGAGACCCAGTACTTC. Translated: CASSDAGVVETQYF.

V is TRBV5-4 and J is TRBJ2-6; D is perhaps TRBD1 (5 bases). V was pared by 0 bases and J by 0 bases, with 7 bases between. The CDR3 is 16 residues long. Per the germline V gene, CDR1 is SGHNT and CDR2 is YYREEE (reference sequence). In nucleotides, the CDR3 is TGTGCCAGCAGCTTGGAAGGGGACTCTGGGGCCAACGTCCTGACTTTC. Translation: CASSLEGDSGANVLTF. Variable domain in full (rest from reference TRBV5-4 and TRBJ2-6): ETGVTQSPTHLIKTRGQQVTLRCSSQSGHNTVSWYQQALGQGPQFIFQYYREEENGRGNFPPRFSGLQFPNYSSELNVNALELDDSALYLCASSLEGDSGANVLTFGAGSRLTVL.

The rearrangement uses TRBV18 and TRBJ1-1, with D unresolved. Germline lookup yields CDR1 KGHSH and CDR2 LQKENI. The V gene lost 2 bases and the J gene lost 3 bases, with 7 bases spanning the gap. There are 13 residues in the CDR3. CDR3 in amino acids: CASSPGEDTEAFF. As DNA, the CDR3 is TGTGCCAGCTCACCAGGGGAGGACACTGAAGCTTTCTTT.

This clone was observed once. V usage is TRBV4-2 and J usage is TRBJ2-3, with 10 bases aligning to TRBD2. V shed 2 bases and J 5 bases; nucleotides not matched to a gene: 10. The CDR3 has 17 amino acids. Germline CDR1 LGHNA, CDR2 YNFKEQ. For the CDR3, the DNA is TGTGCCAGCAGCCAAAATAGCGGGGGGACTATGGGAGATACGCAGTATTTT. This codes for CASSQNSGGTMGDTQYF.

V usage is TRBV19 and J usage is TRBJ1-1; D not resolved. V was shortened by 3 bases and J by 0 bases, with 8 bases between the two germline ends. The CDR3 loop spans 14 amino acids. Germline CDR1 reads LNHDA; CDR2 reads SQIVND (reference sequence). In DNA, the CDR3 is TGTGCCAGTAGTATCGTGGAGATGAACACTGAAGCTTTCTTT. Translation gives CASSIVEMNTEAFF. The whole variable domain, remainder taken from reference TRBV19 and TRBJ1-1, is DGGITQSPKYLFRKEGQNVTLSCEQNLNHDAMYWYRQDPGQGLRLIYYSQIVNDFQKGDIAEGYSVSREKKESFPLTVTSAQKNPTAFYLCASSIVEMNTEAFFGQGTRLTVV.

This chain links TRBV3-1 (or the pseudogene TRBV3-2) with TRBJ2-1, with D perhaps TRBD2 (6 bases). Germline CDR1 reads LGHDT; CDR2 reads YNNKEL (reference sequence). Trimming left V 1 base short and J 7 bases short, with 11 bases between. The CDR3 extends over 14 amino acids. CDR3 amino acids: CASSQGSRGNEQFF. In DNA form, the CDR3 reads TGTGCCAGCAGCCAAGGTTCCCGGGGGAATGAGCAGTTCTTC.